The source of this T cell receptor (beta chain) is a study of cytotoxic CD8 clonotypes in ibrutinib-treated CLL. On the study more broadly: Approximately ten relapsed/refractory, some 15 treatment-naive; 17 IGHV unmutated.

Assay: immunoSEQ multiplex PCR; the TCRdb copy retains only in-frame clones and omits some. This sample has about 140,000 clones, with 75% to 85% found just once. CDR1 and CDR2 from the germline V gene are MGHDK and SYGVNS. This CDR3 spans 16 amino acids. V was clipped by 1 base and J by 5 bases, with 17 bases between them. The source of this sequence is a human donor with chronic lymphocytic leukemia. This chain joins TRBV25-1 and TRBJ1-2; D is ambiguous. The material sequenced was PBMCs, taken after 36 months of ibrutinib treatment. The chain's CDR3 is CASSELGAGAKYGYTF. The CDR3 region has the DNA TGTGCCAGCAGTGAATTGGGCGCAGGCGCAAAATATGGCTACACCTTC.